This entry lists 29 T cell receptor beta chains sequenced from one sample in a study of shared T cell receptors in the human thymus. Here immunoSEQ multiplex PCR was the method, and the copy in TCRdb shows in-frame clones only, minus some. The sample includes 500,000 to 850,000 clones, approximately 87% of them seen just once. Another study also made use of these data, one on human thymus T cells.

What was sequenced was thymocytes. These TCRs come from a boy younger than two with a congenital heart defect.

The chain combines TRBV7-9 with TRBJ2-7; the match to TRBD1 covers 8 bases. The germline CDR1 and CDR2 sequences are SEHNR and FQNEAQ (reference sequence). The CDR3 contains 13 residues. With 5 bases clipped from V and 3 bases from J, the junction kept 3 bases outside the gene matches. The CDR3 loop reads CASSIDRGYEQYF. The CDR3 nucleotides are TGTGCCAGCAGCATAGACAGGGGCTACGAGCAGTACTTC.

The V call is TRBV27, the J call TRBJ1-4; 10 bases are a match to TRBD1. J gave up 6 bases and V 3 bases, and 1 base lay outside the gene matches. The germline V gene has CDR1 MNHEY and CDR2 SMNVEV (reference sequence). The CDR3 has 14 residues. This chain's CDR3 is CASSLGTGDEKLFF. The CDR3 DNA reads TGTGCCAGCAGTTTGGGGACAGGGGATGAAAAACTGTTTTTT. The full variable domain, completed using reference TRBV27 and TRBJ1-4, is EAQVTQNPRYLITVTGKKLTVTCSQNMNHEYMSWYRQDPGLGLRQIYYSMNVEVTDKGDVPEGYKVSRKEKRNFPLILESPSPNQTSLYFCASSLGTGDEKLFFGSGTQLSVL.

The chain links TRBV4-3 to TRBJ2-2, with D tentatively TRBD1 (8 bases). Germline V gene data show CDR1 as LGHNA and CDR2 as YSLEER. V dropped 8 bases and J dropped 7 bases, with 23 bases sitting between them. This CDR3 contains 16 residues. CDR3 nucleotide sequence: TGCGCCAGCCAACAGACAGGGGAGGGTTGTAGCGGGGAGCTGTTTTTT. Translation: CASQQTGEGCSGELFF.

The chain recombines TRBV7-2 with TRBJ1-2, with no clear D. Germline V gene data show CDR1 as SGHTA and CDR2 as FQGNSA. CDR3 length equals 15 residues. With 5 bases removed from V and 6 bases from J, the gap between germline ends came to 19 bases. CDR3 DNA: TGTGCCAGCAGCCCCTTAAGAGGGCTAAGGGATGGCTACACCTTC. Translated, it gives CASSPLRGLRDGYTF.

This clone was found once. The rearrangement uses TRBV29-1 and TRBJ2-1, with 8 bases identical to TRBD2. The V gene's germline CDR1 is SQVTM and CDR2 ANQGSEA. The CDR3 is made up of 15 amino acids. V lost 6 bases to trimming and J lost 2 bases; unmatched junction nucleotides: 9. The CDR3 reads CSVGPGLDTYNEQFF. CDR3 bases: TGCAGCGTGGGTCCGGGACTAGACACCTACAATGAGCAGTTCTTC.

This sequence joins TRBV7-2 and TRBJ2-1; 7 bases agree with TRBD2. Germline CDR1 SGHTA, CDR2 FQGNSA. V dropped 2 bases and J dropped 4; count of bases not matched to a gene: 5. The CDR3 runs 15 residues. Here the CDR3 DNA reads TGTGCCAGCAGCTTACTAGCGGCGTTATACAATGAGCAGTTCTTC. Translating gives CASSLLAALYNEQFF.

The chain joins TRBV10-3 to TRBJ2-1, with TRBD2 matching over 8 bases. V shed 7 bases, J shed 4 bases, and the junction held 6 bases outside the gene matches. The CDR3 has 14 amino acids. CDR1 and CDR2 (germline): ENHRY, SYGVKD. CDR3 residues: CAIKGSGAYNEQFF. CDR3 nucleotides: TGTGCCATCAAGGGTAGCGGGGCTTACAATGAGCAGTTCTTC.

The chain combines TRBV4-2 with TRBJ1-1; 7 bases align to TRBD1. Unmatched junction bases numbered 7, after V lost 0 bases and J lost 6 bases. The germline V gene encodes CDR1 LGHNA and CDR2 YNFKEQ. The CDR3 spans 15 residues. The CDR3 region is CASSQDTGALSEAFF. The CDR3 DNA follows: TGTGCCAGCAGCCAAGATACAGGGGCCTTATCTGAAGCTTTCTTT.

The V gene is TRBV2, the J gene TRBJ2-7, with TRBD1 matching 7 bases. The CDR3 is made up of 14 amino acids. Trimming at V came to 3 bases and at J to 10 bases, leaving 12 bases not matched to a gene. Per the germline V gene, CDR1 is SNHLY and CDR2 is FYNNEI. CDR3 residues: CASSDANRGPNQYF. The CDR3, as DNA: TGTGCCAGCAGTGATGCCAACAGGGGTCCTAATCAGTACTTC.

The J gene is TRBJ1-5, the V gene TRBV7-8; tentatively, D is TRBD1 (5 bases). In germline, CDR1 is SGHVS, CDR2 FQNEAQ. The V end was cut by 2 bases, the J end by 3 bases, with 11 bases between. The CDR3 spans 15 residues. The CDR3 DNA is TGTGCCAGCAGCTTAATAACAGGTCCCAATCAGCCCCAGCATTTT. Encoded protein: CASSLITGPNQPQHF.

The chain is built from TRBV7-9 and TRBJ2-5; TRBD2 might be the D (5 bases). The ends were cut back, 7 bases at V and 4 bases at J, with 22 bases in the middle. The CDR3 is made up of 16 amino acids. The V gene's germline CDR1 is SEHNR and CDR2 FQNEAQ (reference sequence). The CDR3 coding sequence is TGTGCCAGCACCTTCATAGGGAGTCTTTATAGAGAGACCCAGTACTTC. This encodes CASTFIGSLYRETQYF.

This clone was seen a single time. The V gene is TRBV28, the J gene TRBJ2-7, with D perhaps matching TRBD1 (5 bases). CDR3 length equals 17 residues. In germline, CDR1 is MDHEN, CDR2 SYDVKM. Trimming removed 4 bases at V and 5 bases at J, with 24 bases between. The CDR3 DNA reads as TGTGCCAGCAGTTCCACCCCAATTCTCAGGGCCCGACACGAGCAGTACTTC. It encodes CASSSTPILRARHEQYF.

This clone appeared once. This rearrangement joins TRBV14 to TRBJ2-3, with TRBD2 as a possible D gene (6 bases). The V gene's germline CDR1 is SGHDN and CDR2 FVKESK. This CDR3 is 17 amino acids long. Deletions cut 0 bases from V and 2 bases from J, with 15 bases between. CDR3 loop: CASSQDRIAASTDTQYF. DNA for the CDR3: TGTGCCAGCAGCCAAGATAGGATAGCGGCCTCCACAGATACGCAGTATTTT.

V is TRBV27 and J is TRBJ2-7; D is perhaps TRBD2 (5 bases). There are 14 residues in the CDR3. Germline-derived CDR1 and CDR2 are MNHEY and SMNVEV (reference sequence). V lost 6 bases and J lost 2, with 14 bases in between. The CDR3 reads CASRPRVGTYEQYF. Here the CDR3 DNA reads TGTGCCAGCAGACCGAGGGTCGGGACCTACGAGCAGTACTTC.

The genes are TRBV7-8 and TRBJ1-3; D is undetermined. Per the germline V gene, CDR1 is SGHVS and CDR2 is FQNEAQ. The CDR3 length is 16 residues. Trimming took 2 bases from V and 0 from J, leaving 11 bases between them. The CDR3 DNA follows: TGTGCCAGCAGCTTACATGCGGTCAGCTCTGGAAACACCATATATTTT. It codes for CASSLHAVSSGNTIYF.

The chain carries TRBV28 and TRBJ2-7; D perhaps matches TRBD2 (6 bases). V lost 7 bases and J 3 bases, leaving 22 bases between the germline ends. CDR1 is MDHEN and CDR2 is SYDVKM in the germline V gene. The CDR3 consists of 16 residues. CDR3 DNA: TGTGCCAGCAACCGTTCTCCCGCGGGGAGTGACTACGAGCAGTACTTC. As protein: CASNRSPAGSDYEQYF.

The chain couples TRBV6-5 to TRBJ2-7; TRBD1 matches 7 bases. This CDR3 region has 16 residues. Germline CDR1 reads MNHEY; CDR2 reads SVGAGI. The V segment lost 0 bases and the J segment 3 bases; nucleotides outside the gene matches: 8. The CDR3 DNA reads TGTGCCAGCAGTTACTCTCCGGGGACAGTGCTCTACGAGCAGTACTTC. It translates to CASSYSPGTVLYEQYF.

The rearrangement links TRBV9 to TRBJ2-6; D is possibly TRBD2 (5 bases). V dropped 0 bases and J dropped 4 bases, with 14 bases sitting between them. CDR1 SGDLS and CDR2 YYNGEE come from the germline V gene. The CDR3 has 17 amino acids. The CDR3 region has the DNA TGTGCCAGCAGCGTAGCCCCTTTGGAGGCGGGGGCCAACGTCCTGACTTTC. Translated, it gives CASSVAPLEAGANVLTF.

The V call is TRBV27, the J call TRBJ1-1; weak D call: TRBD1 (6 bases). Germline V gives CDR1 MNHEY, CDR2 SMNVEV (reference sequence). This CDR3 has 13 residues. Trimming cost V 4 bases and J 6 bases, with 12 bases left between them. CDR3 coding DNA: TGTGCCAGCAGTTCCATACAGGGATCTGAAGCTTTCTTT. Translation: CASSSIQGSEAFF.

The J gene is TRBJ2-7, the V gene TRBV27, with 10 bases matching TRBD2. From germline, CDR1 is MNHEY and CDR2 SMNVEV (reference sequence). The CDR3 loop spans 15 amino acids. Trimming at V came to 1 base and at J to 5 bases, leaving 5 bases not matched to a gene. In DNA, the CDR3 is TGTGCCAGCAGTTTATATCCTAGCGGGAGTAACGAGCAGTACTTC. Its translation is CASSLYPSGSNEQYF.

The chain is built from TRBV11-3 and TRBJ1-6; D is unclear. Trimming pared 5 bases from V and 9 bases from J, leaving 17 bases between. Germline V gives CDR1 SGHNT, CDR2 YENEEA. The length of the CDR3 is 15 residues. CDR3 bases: TGTGCCAGCAGCCGATCCGACTCTCGAGGTTCACCCCTCCACTTT. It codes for CASSRSDSRGSPLHF.

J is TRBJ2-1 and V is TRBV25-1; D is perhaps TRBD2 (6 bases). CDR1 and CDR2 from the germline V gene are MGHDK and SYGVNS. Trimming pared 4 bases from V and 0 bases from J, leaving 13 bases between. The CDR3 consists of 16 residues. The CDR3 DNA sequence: TGTGCCAGCAGTGGAAAGACTAGGAGCTCCTACAATGAGCAGTTCTTC. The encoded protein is CASSGKTRSSYNEQFF.

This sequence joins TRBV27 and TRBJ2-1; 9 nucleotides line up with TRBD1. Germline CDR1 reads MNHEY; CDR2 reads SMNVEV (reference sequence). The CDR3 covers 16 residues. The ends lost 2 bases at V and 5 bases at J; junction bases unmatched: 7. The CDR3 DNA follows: TGTGCCAGCAGTTTAGGGCCGGGACAGGGACACAATGAGCAGTTCTTC. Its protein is CASSLGPGQGHNEQFF.

Here the CDR3 DNA reads TGTGCTAGTGCCACCGATAGGCTAGCTAAAGATACGCAGTATTTT. It specifies CASATDRLAKDTQYF. The V and J genes are TRBV12-5 and TRBJ2-3, with D possibly TRBD2 on 5 matching bases. Germline-derived CDR1 and CDR2 are LGHNT and FRNRAP. Trimming left V 7 bases short and J 5 bases short, with 19 bases between. The CDR3 has 15 amino acids.

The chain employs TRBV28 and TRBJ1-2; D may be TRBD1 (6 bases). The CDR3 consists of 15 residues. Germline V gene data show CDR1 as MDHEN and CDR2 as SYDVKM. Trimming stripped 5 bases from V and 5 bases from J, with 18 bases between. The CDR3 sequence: CASSLVGGQLYGYTF. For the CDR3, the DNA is TGTGCCAGCAGTCTCGTGGGCGGACAGTTATATGGCTACACCTTC.

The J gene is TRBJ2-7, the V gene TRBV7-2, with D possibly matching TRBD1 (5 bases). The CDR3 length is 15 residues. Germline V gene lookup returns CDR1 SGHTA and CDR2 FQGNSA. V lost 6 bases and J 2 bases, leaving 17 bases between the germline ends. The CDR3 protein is CASRPQNRLTYEQYF. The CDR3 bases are TGTGCCAGCAGACCTCAGAACAGGCTTACCTACGAGCAGTACTTC.

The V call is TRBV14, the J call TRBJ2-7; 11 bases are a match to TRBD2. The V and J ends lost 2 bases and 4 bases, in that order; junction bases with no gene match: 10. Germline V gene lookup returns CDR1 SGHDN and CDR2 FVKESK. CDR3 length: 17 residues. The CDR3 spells CASSQKTSGRVTYEQYF. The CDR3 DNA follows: TGTGCCAGCAGCCAAAAAACTAGCGGGAGAGTAACGTACGAGCAGTACTTC.

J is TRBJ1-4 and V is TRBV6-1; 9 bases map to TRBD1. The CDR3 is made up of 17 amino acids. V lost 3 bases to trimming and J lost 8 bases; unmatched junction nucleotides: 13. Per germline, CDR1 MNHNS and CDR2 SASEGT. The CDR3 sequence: CASSDLKQGALGEKLFF. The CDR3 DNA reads TGTGCCAGCAGTGACTTAAAACAGGGGGCGCTTGGGGAAAAACTGTTTTTT.

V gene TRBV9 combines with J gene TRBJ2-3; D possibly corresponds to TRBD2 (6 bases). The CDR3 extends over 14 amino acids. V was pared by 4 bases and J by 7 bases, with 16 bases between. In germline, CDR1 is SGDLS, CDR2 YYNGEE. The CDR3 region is CASSPLTSRYTQYF. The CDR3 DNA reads TGTGCCAGCAGCCCTTTGACTAGTAGGTATACGCAGTATTTT.